This TCR beta chain comes out of a study of tumor and adjacent non-tumor tissue in lung cancer. RNA was extracted from bulk tissue without any cell sorting. The library came from three nested PCR rounds adapted from ARM-PCR protocols. TCRdb ran MiXCR on the multiplex PCR reads and lists one entry per CDR3 protein. The repertoire includes about 80,000 distinct CDR3 sequences, over 60% of them detected once, and about 9.5% sits in the top ten. Whole-study results and caveats: Normal lung showed higher cumulative top 100 clone frequency than tumor.

The germline gives CDR1 SGHVS, CDR2 FQNEAQ. Trimming stripped 5 bases from V and 3 bases from J, with 11 bases between. CDR3 size: 14 residues. This clonotype was seen many times. Its antigen is undetermined. J is TRBJ1-5 and V is TRBV7-8; maybe TRBD1 (5 bases). Sample: lung tumor tissue. This clonotype originated in a middle-aged woman with non-small cell lung cancer. Here the CDR3 reads CASSPSGSNQPQHF. The CDR3 DNA reads TGTGCCAGCAGCCCATCAGGGTCCAATCAGCCCCAGCATTTT.